This TCR beta chain is from a study of cytotoxic CD8 clonotypes in ibrutinib-treated CLL. Study-level information: Within the patient group, about ten were relapsed/refractory and around 15 treatment-naive, and around 18 were IGHV unmutated. Study results and caveats: Public clonotypes showed up rarely, and on treatment they shrank or held steady.

With regard to this clone: Antigen specificity is unknown.

Sequenced by immunoSEQ multiplex PCR; TCRdb stores in-frame clones only, minus some. Of 130,000 to 150,000 clones detected, under 95% appear once; the ten largest clones hold 10% to 13%. This CDR3 has 17 residues. Trimming pared 2 bases from V and 8 bases from J, leaving 23 bases between. Germline loops: CDR1 SGDLS, CDR2 YYNGEE. The sequence was collected from a human donor with chronic lymphocytic leukemia. The V call is TRBV9, the J call TRBJ2-1, with D perhaps matching TRBD1 or TRBD2 (7 bases each). The sequenced sample was PBMCs, obtained after 12 months of ibrutinib treatment. The DNA of the CDR3 is TGTGCCAGCAGCGTCCCCAGGGGGGGCGGGAATATCGATGAGCAGTTCTTC. Its translation: CASSVPRGGGNIDEQFF.